This passage covers 27 T cell receptor beta chains from one sample sequenced in a study of PD-L1 blockade in urothelial cancer. TCRdb's copy holds only in-frame clones and misses some; the assay was immunoSEQ multiplex PCR. The data contain 40,000 to 55,000 clones, roughly 88% of them seen just once; the ten biggest clones take up just under 25%. Time point specified: pretreatment peripheral blood. The sequencing here drew on PBMCs, taken around atezolizumab (anti-PD-L1) treatment. These receptors all come from a donor at least 40 years old with urothelial cancer.

Here the CDR3 reads CASSPGQSQETQYF. The CDR3 DNA reads as TGTGCCAGCTCACCGGGGCAGTCCCAAGAGACCCAGTACTTC. The rearrangement joins TRBV18 to TRBJ2-5; a possible D gene is TRBD1 (5 bases). V lost 3 bases and J lost 1, with 9 bases in between. The CDR3 contains 14 residues. Germline CDR1 KGHSH, CDR2 LQKENI. Drawing the rest from reference TRBV18 and TRBJ2-5, the complete variable domain is NAGVMQNPRHLVRRRGQEARLRCSPMKGHSHVYWYRQLPEEGLKFMVYLQKENIIDESGMPKERFSAEFPKEGPSILRIQQVVRGDSAAYFCASSPGQSQETQYFGPGTRLLVL.

The V gene is TRBV5-4, the J gene TRBJ1-2; the D gene is possibly TRBD1 (6 bases). Per the germline V gene, CDR1 is SGHNT and CDR2 is YYREEE (reference sequence). CDR3 length: 16 residues. The V end lost 4 bases, the J end lost 6 bases, and 22 bases lay between the germline ends. In nucleotides, the CDR3 is TGTGCCAGCAGCCCATTTGTGGGGCCAGGGGTGGATGGCTACACCTTC. Translation gives CASSPFVGPGVDGYTF.

This chain joins TRBV30 and TRBJ1-5; D remains ambiguous. Trimming shortened V by 4 bases and J by 0 bases, and 7 bases separated the two germline ends. Per germline, CDR1 GTSNPN and CDR2 SVGIG (reference sequence). The CDR3 spans 13 residues. In DNA form, the CDR3 reads TGTGCCTGGACCCGCGATAGCAATCAGCCCCAGCATTTT. Its translation: CAWTRDSNQPQHF.

The chain uses TRBV27 and TRBJ1-1, with D tentatively TRBD1 (5 bases). The CDR3 is 14 amino acids. CDR1 and CDR2 (germline): MNHEY, SMNVEV (reference sequence). V lost 6 bases and J 2 bases, leaving 13 bases between the germline ends. CDR3 nucleotides: TGTGCCAGCAGCGCGGGGCAGGGAAACACTGAAGCTTTCTTT. Residues: CASSAGQGNTEAFF.

This clone was detected only once. V gene TRBV19 combines with J gene TRBJ2-6; 10 nucleotides agree with TRBD1. The germline gives CDR1 LNHDA, CDR2 SQIVND (reference sequence). With 6 bases clipped from V and 0 bases from J, the junction kept 5 bases outside the gene matches. The CDR3 runs 17 residues. For the CDR3, the DNA is TGTGCCAGTAGGAGGGACAGGGGAAGCTCTGGGGCCAACGTCCTGACTTTC. It yields the protein CASRRDRGSSGANVLTF.

The chain recombines TRBV6-1 with TRBJ1-3; no clear D gene. The CDR3 is 15 residues long. V was clipped by 4 bases and J by 0 bases, with 10 bases between them. The germline V gene encodes CDR1 MNHNS and CDR2 SASEGT. CDR3 loop: CASSVENYSGNTIYF. The DNA of the CDR3 is TGTGCCAGCAGTGTTGAGAACTACTCTGGAAACACCATATATTTT.

The chain recombines TRBV6-6 with TRBJ2-1; 11 bases line up with TRBD2. Per germline, CDR1 MNHNY and CDR2 SVGAGI (reference sequence). The CDR3 contains 15 residues. V was pared by 3 bases and J by 8 bases, with 6 bases of the junction left unmatched. This CDR3 is CASSYLAGGPYEQFF. CDR3 sequence (DNA): TGTGCCAGCAGTTATTTAGCGGGAGGGCCGTATGAGCAGTTCTTC.

This clone was seen only a few times. The chain links TRBV6-1 to TRBJ1-2, with D uncertain. V was pared by 0 bases and J by 8 bases, with 16 bases between. CDR3 size: 15 residues. Per the germline V gene, CDR1 is MNHNS and CDR2 is SASEGT. CDR3 coding DNA: TGTGCCAGCAGTGAAGCCCGGCGCCCGGGGTGGGGCTACACCTTC. It codes for CASSEARRPGWGYTF.

The rearrangement joins TRBV5-1 to TRBJ2-3; D perhaps matches TRBD1 (6 bases). This CDR3 region has 14 residues. Germline-derived CDR1 and CDR2 are SGHRS and YFSETQ. V lost 2 bases and J lost 2, with 9 bases in between. CDR3 nucleotides: TGCGCCAGCAGCTTTCAGGGGTACACAGATACGCAGTATTTT. Amino acids: CASSFQGYTDTQYF.

The chain employs TRBV19 and TRBJ1-2; 8 bases align to TRBD1. The CDR3 loop spans 15 amino acids. Trimming removed 4 bases from V and 4 bases from J; junction bases left unmatched: 8. Germline CDR1 is LNHDA and CDR2 is SQIVND (reference sequence). CDR3 DNA sequence: TGTGCCAGTAGTAGGGGTGCAGGGGGCGTCTATGGCTACACCTTC. This codes for CASSRGAGGVYGYTF.

CDR3 in DNA: TGTGCCAGCAGCCCGACTAGCGGGATCGGTGAGCAGTACTTC. Its protein is CASSPTSGIGEQYF. The chain links TRBV7-2 to TRBJ2-7; the match to TRBD2 covers 11 bases. There are 14 residues in the CDR3. CDR1 SGHTA and CDR2 FQGNSA come from the germline V gene. The V segment lost 5 bases and the J segment 7 bases; nucleotides outside the gene matches: 7.

The chain has TRBV11-3 and TRBJ2-7; D is ambiguous. V dropped 1 base and J dropped 1 base, with 8 bases sitting between them. The germline V gene has CDR1 SGHNT and CDR2 YENEEA. There are 14 residues in the CDR3. The chain's CDR3 is CASSLAAGSYEQYF. The CDR3 region has the DNA TGTGCCAGCAGCTTAGCGGCAGGTTCCTACGAGCAGTACTTC.

V gene TRBV7-3 combines with J gene TRBJ2-5; tentatively, D is TRBD2 (6 bases). Germline loops: CDR1 SGHTA, CDR2 FQGTGA. The CDR3 contains 14 residues. V dropped 3 bases and J dropped 4 bases, with 12 bases sitting between them. Here the CDR3 DNA reads TGTGCCAGCAGCTTGGGCCAAGCGGGAGAGACCCAGTACTTC. It translates to CASSLGQAGETQYF.

V is TRBV5-6 and J is TRBJ2-7, with 9 nucleotides matching TRBD2. The CDR3 sequence is 16 residues long. Trimming removed 4 bases from V and 2 bases from J; junction bases left unmatched: 10. The germline V gene has CDR1 SGHDT and CDR2 YYEEEE. CDR3 in amino acids: CASSPRLGGRAYEQYF. CDR3 sequence (DNA): TGTGCCAGCAGCCCCCGCTTGGGCGGGAGGGCCTACGAGCAGTACTTC.

The chain uses TRBV7-3 and TRBJ2-3, with a weak D call TRBD2 (6 bases). The CDR3 extends over 15 amino acids. Trimming stripped 4 bases from V and 4 bases from J, with 15 bases between. Germline V gives CDR1 SGHTA, CDR2 FQGTGA. CDR3 in amino acids: CASSSRLGFADTQYF. Written as DNA, the CDR3 is TGTGCCAGCAGCTCCCGACTAGGCTTCGCAGATACGCAGTATTTT.

V usage is TRBV28 and J usage is TRBJ2-6; D unresolved. This CDR3 has 15 residues. V lost 6 bases and J lost 0, with 9 bases in between. Germline CDR1 and CDR2: MDHEN and SYDVKM. CDR3 sequence: CASRPHSSGANVLTF. The CDR3 region has the DNA TGTGCCAGCAGACCCCACAGCTCTGGGGCCAACGTCCTGACTTTC.

The rearrangement uses TRBV19 and TRBJ2-7, with TRBD2 as a possible D gene (5 bases). V was trimmed by 5 bases and J by 0 bases, leaving 14 bases between them. Germline lookup yields CDR1 LNHDA and CDR2 SQIVND (reference sequence). The CDR3 covers 15 residues. DNA of the CDR3: TGTGCCAGTAGTCCCGGGGTCTTGACCTCCTACGAGCAGTACTTC. It is translated as CASSPGVLTSYEQYF.

This clone has only a few counts. This rearrangement joins TRBV11-3 to TRBJ2-1; D gene unclear. The V and J ends lost 7 bases and 5 bases respectively, with 9 bases between them. This CDR3 is built from 12 residues. The germline V gene has CDR1 SGHNT and CDR2 YENEEA. DNA of the CDR3: TGTGCCAGCACCGGGTGGGACAATGAGCAGTTCTTC. Protein: CASTGWDNEQFF. Full variable domain (missing parts from reference TRBV11-3 and TRBJ2-1): EAGVVQSPRYKIIEKKQPVAFWCNPISGHNTLYWYLQNLGQGPELLIRYENEEAVDDSQLPKDRFSAERLKGVDSTLKIQPAELGDSAVYLCASTGWDNEQFFGPGTRLTVL.

CDR3 amino acids: CASTAPGVPGQQDIQYF. CDR3 coding DNA: TGTGCCAGCACCGCCCCAGGGGTGCCGGGACAACAGGACATTCAGTACTTC. The chain uses TRBV11-1 and TRBJ2-4, with D possibly being TRBD1 (6 bases). CDR3 length equals 17 residues. Trimming left V 7 bases short and J 8 bases short, with 27 bases between. Germline-derived CDR1 and CDR2 are SGHAT and FQDESV (reference sequence).

The rearrangement links TRBV30 to TRBJ2-5; 8 nucleotides line up with TRBD2. Germline V gene lookup returns CDR1 GTSNPN and CDR2 SVGIG (reference sequence). The CDR3 covers 14 residues. V gave up 3 bases and J gave up 5 bases; unmatched junction bases: 8. As DNA, the CDR3 is TGTGCCTGGAGCCGGGGGGGAGGCGGGGAGACCCAGTACTTC. It yields the protein CAWSRGGGGETQYF.

The J gene is TRBJ2-3, the V gene TRBV7-6; tentatively, D is TRBD1 (8 bases). Germline V gene lookup returns CDR1 SGHVS and CDR2 FNYEAQ. The CDR3 runs 16 residues. V dropped 4 bases and J dropped 1 base, with 15 bases sitting between them. The CDR3 region is CASSSRTGGGTDTQYF. CDR3 sequence (DNA): TGTGCCAGCAGCTCCCGAACAGGGGGGGGCACAGATACGCAGTATTTT.

The J gene is TRBJ2-7, the V gene TRBV6-1, with a tentative D call TRBD2 (6 bases). CDR1 is MNHNS and CDR2 is SASEGT in the germline V gene. This CDR3 comprises 11 residues. The V end was cut by 0 bases, the J end by 12 bases, with 9 bases between. As DNA, the CDR3 is TGTGCCAGCAGTGAAGCGCTAGCGTTGTACTTC. As protein: CASSEALALYF.

V usage is TRBV29-1 and J usage is TRBJ2-5, with a weak D call TRBD2 (7 bases). Germline CDR1 reads SQVTM; CDR2 reads ANQGSEA. This CDR3 has 16 amino acids. V lost 7 bases and J lost 5, with 26 bases in between. The CDR3 DNA follows: TGCAGCGCCCTTCAAGGGGGATCGGGGGGTAGGGAGACCCAGTACTTC. Protein sequence: CSALQGGSGGRETQYF.

The rearrangement uses TRBV18 and TRBJ1-5, with D unclear. CDR1 is KGHSH, CDR2 LQKENI, per germline. CDR3 length: 14 residues. Between the trimmed V and J ends, which lost 5 bases and 5 bases, there was a span of 13 bases. The CDR3 region is CASSTTDTDQPQHF. The DNA of the CDR3 is TGTGCCAGCTCAACCACCGACACTGATCAGCCCCAGCATTTT.

V is TRBV6-1 and J is TRBJ2-1; 7 bases are shared with TRBD2. The CDR3 runs 14 residues. CDR1 is MNHNS and CDR2 is SASEGT in the germline V gene. Trimming cost V 4 bases and J 7 bases; bases outside gene matches: 7. This CDR3 reads CASSAHREVNEQFF. As DNA, the CDR3 is TGTGCCAGCAGTGCCCACCGGGAGGTTAATGAGCAGTTCTTC.

The V and J genes are TRBV19 and TRBJ2-3, with 7 bases that match TRBD1. Germline-derived CDR1 and CDR2 are LNHDA and SQIVND (reference sequence). V was pared by 2 bases and J by 0 bases, with 8 bases of the junction left unmatched. This CDR3 is built from 17 residues. The CDR3 loop is CASSIRGRTGSTDTQYF. The DNA for the CDR3 is TGTGCCAGTAGTATACGGGGTCGGACAGGAAGCACAGATACGCAGTATTTT.

In regard to this clone: This specimen includes other DNA sequences encoding the same CDR3. The DNA of the CDR3 is TGTGCCAGCAGTCCCGGGACCGGGGAGCTGTTTTTT. It is translated as CASSPGTGELFF. The chain has TRBV6-6 and TRBJ2-2, with D uncertain. Trimming took 5 bases from V and 5 from J, leaving 6 bases between them. CDR1 is MNHNY, CDR2 SVGAGI, per germline (reference sequence). The CDR3 is 12 amino acids.